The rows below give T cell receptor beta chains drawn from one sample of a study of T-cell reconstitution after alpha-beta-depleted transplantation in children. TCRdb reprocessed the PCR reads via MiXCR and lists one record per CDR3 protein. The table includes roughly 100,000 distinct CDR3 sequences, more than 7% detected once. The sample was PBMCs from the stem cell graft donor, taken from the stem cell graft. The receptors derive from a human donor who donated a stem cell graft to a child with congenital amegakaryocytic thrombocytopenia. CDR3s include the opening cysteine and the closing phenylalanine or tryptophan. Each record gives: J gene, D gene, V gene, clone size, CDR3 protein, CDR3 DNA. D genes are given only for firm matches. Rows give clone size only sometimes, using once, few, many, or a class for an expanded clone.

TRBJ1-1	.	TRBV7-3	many	CASSEAGPNTEAFF	TGTGCCAGCAGCGAGGCGGGACCTAACACTGAAGCTTTCTTT
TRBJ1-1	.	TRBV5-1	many	CASSLGAQDLEAFF	TGCGCCAGCAGCTTGGGGGCCCAGGACTTAGAAGCTTTCTTT
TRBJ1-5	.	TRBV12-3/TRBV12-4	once	CASSSGWDQPQHF	TGTGCCAGCAGTTCCGGATGGGATCAGCCCCAGCATTTT
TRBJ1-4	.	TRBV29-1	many	CSVGHQQNEKLFF	TGCAGCGTAGGACACCAACAGAATGAAAAACTGTTTTTT
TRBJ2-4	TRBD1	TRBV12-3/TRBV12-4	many	CASNNGQASDIQYF	TGTGCCAGCAACAACGGACAGGCGTCGGACATTCAGTACTTC
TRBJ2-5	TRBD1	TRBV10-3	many	CAISGDREETQYF	TGTGCCATCAGTGGGGACAGGGAAGAGACCCAGTACTTC
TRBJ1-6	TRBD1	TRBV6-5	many	CASVRQGRHSPLHF	TGTGCCAGCGTAAGACAGGGAAGACATTCACCCCTCCACTTT
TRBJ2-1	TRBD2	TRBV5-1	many	CASKHQRGSNEQFF	TGCGCCAGCAAACACCAGCGGGGCTCCAATGAGCAGTTCTTC
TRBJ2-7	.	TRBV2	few	CASLVRDTPGEQYF	TGTGCCAGCCTAGTCCGGGACACCCCGGGGGAGCAGTACTTC
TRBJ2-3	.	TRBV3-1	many	CASSQHPRGRRTDTQYF	TGTGCCAGCAGCCAACACCCCCGGGGGCGACGCACAGATACGCAGTATTTT
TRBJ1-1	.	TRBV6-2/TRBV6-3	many	CASSSPGPKASEAFF	TGTGCCAGCAGTTCCCCGGGACCCAAGGCGTCTGAAGCTTTCTTT
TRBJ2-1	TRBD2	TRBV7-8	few	CASSLEGSGGLYEQFF	TGTGCCAGCAGCTTAGAAGGGAGCGGGGGACTCTATGAGCAGTTCTTC
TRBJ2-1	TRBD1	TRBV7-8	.	CASSSRDRTYNEQFF	TGTGCCAGCAGCTCCCGGGACAGGACTTACAATGAGCAGTTCTTC
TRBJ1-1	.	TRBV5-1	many	CASSLDGREGGEAFF	TGCGCCAGCAGCCTGGATGGGAGAGAAGGTGGTGAAGCTTTCTTT
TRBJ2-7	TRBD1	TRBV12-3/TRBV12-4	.	CASSRTGGPYEQYF	TGTGCCAGCAGTCGGACAGGGGGACCCTACGAGCAGTACTTC
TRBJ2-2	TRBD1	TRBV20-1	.	CSARGTGRNTGELFF	TGCAGTGCTAGAGGGACAGGGAGGAACACCGGGGAGCTGTTTTTT
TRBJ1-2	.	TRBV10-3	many	CAISEQGTGYTF	TGTGCCATCAGTGAGCAGGGCACTGGCTACACCTTC
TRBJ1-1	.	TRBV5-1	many	CASSSLGGRSTEAFF	TGCGCCAGCAGCTCCCTTGGGGGGCGGAGCACTGAAGCTTTCTTT
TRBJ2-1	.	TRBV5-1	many	CASSLNGGLYNEQFF	TGCGCCAGCAGCTTGAATGGGGGCCTCTACAATGAGCAGTTCTTC
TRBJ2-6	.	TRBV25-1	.	CASGGVGSGANVLTF	TGTGCCAGCGGAGGTGTCGGCTCTGGGGCCAACGTCCTGACTTTC
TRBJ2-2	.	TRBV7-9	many	CASSLGRQPSGELFF	TGTGCCAGCAGCTTAGGGAGACAGCCCTCCGGGGAGCTGTTTTTT
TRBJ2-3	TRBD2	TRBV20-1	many	CSARLLAGGTTDTQYF	TGCAGTGCTAGACTACTAGCGGGAGGGACCACAGATACGCAGTATTTT
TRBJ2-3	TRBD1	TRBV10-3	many	CAISEFGTGGITDTQYF	TGTGCCATCAGTGAGTTTGGGACAGGGGGTATCACAGATACGCAGTATTTT
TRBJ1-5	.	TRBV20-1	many	CSASRAFNQPQHF	TGCAGTGCTAGTCGGGCCTTCAATCAGCCCCAGCATTTT
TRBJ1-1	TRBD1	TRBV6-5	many	CASRRRTGGGTEAFF	TGTGCCAGCAGACGTAGGACAGGGGGAGGCACTGAAGCTTTCTTT
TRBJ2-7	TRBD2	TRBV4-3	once	CASSPIGGDEQYF	TGCGCCAGCAGCCCCATTGGGGGGGACGAGCAGTACTTC
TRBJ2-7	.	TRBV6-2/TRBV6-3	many	CASSWVPLYEQYF	TGTGCCAGCAGTTGGGTCCCCCTCTACGAGCAGTACTTC
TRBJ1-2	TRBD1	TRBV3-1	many	CASSRGTDGYTF	TGTGCCAGCAGCCGTGGGACAGACGGCTACACCTTC
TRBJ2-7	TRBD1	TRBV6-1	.	CASSRGGQGAYEQYF	TGTGCCAGCAGTAGGGGTGGACAGGGGGCCTACGAGCAGTACTTC
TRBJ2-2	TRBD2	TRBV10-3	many	CAIRPGTSGGGGELFF	TGTGCCATCAGACCCGGGACTAGCGGGGGCGGCGGGGAGCTGTTTTTT